The clone carrying this T cell receptor beta chain has ten or more counts. Its antigen is unknown. This record comes from a study of shared clonotypes between healthy human individuals. Overall study results and limits: Sharing across a few donors was seen in roughly 5% of naive CD4 clonotypes.

Germline values: CDR1 SGHTA, CDR2 FQGNSA. V was clipped by 7 bases and J by 8 bases, with 17 bases between them. CDR3 length: 13 residues. Sequencing was at deep level. The data were produced by immunoSEQ multiplex PCR, yet TCRdb's version contains in-frame clones alone and is incomplete. The table lists roughly 1 million clones, 70% to 80% of them singletons. None of the donors, who were healthy HIV-negative adults, had recently had acute infections or vaccinations. It was into CD45RA+ naive and CD45RA-negative memory subsets that the CD4+ cells were split. The receptor comes from a man aged 18 to 30 in good health. This chain uses TRBV7-2 with TRBJ1-2; D perhaps matches TRBD1 (5 bases). The sequenced sample consisted of memory CD4+ T cells sorted from blood. Noted subset: CD45RA-negative fraction. The CDR3 nucleotides are TGTGCCAGCACCACGGCCCTCCGGGGCGGCTACACCTTC. It codes for CASTTALRGGYTF.